The clone carrying this TCR beta chain showed up just a few times. What it binds is not known. Germline V CDR1 and CDR2: LNHDA, SQIVND (reference sequence). There are 14 residues in the CDR3. The ends lost 6 bases at V and 2 bases at J; junction bases unmatched: 6. This sample is part of a study of T cell repertoires in cytomegalovirus infection. Looking at the study overall: Public TCR beta signatures indicated both CMV infection and matching HLA type.

Via MiXCR, TCRdb re-called the reads, giving one row per CDR3 protein. The sample shows fewer than 550,000 distinct CDR3 sequences, roughly 30% of them seen only once. Study findings and constraints: Dominant in the ex vivo response were TCR beta clonotypes restricted by HLA-C and specific for CMV. Public TCR beta family frequency separated CMV-and-HLA carriers, including in an independent cohort.

The rearrangement links TRBV19 to TRBJ1-2, with 7 positions matching TRBD1. This clonotype originated in a human donor in good health (CMV status not recorded). Some clones in this sample may be carry-over from other donors' samples. Sequencing was done on a sample of PBMCs. CDR3: CASSKPGQNYGYTF. The DNA of the CDR3 is TGTGCCAGTAGCAAGCCGGGACAGAACTATGGCTACACCTTC.